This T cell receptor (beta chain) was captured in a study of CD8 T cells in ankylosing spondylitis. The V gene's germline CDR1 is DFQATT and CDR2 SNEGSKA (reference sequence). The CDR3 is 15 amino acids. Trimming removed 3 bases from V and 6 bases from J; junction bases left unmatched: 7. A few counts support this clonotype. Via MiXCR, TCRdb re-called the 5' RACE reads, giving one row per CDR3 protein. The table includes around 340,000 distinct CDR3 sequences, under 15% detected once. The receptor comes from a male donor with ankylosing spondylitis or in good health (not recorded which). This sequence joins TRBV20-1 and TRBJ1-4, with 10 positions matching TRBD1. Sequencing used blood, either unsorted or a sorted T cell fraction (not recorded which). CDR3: CSARGIGTGDEKLFF. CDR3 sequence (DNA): TGCAGTGCTAGGGGAATTGGGACAGGGGATGAAAAACTGTTTTTT.